This T cell receptor (beta chain) comes out of a study of technical replicates of blood from a few donors. Data came from immunoSEQ multiplex PCR; TCRdb stores just in-frame clones and leaves some out. This sample yields approximately 51,000 clones, of which roughly 95% are seen a single time; about 4% belongs to the top ten. This receptor was identified in a human donor in good health. Some clones in this sample may be carry-over from other donors' samples. The sequenced material came from PBMCs.

As DNA, the CDR3 is TGTGCCAGCAGCTTAGGACTAGGGACAGGCTATCAGTTCTTC. As protein: CASSLGLGTGYQFF. The gene calls are TRBV7-2 and TRBJ2-1; 8 nucleotides align to TRBD1. Germline V CDR1 and CDR2: SGHTA, FQGNSA. CDR3 length equals 14 residues. V dropped 1 base and J dropped 13; count of bases not matched to a gene: 9.